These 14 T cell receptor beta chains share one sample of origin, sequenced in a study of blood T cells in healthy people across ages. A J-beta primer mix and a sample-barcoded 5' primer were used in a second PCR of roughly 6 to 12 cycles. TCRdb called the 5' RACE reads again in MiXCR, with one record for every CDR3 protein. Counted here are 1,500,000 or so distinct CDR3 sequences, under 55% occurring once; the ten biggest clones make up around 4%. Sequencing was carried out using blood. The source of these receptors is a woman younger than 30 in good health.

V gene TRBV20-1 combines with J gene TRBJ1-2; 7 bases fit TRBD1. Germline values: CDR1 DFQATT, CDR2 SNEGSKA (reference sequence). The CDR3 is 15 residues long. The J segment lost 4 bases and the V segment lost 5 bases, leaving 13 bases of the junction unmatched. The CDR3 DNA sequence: TGCAGTGCTGAGACAGAATCCCAGGGGGGCTATGGCTACACCTTC. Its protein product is CSAETESQGGYGYTF.

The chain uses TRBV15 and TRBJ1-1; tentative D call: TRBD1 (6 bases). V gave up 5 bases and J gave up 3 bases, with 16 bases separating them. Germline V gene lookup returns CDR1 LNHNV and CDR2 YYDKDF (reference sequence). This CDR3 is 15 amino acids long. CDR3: CATSDRDRLDTEAFF. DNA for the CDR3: TGTGCCACCAGCGACCGCGACAGGCTCGACACTGAAGCTTTCTTT.

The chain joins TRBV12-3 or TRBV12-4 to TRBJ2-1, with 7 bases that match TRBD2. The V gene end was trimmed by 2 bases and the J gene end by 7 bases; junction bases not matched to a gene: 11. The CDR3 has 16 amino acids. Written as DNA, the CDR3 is TGTGCCAGCAGTTTATGGGAGGGCCAAGGAGTTAATGAGCAGTTCTTC. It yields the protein CASSLWEGQGVNEQFF.

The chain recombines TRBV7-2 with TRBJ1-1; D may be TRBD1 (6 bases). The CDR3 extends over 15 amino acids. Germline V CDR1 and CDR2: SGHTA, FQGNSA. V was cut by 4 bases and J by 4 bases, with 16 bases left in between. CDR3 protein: CASSSPPRGGTEAFF. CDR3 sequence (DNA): TGTGCCAGCAGCTCCCCCCCCAGGGGTGGCACTGAAGCTTTCTTT.

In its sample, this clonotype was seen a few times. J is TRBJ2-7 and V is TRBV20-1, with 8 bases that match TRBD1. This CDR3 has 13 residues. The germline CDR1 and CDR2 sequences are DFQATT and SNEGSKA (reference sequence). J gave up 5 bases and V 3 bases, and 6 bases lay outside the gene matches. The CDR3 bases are TGCAGTGCTAGCGGACAGGGTAGACACGAGCAGTACTTC. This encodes CSASGQGRHEQYF.

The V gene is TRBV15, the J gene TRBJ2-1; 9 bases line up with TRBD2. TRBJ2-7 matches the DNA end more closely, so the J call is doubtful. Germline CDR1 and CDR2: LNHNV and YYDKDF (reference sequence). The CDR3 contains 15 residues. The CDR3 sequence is CATLMTSGSYNEQYF. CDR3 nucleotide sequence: TGTGCCACGCTAATGACTAGCGGCTCCTACAATGAGCAGTACTTC.

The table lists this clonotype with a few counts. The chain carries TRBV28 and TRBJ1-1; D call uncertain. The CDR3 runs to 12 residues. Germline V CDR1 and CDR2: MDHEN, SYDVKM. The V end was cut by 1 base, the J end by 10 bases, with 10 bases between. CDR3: CASSLYRLGAFF. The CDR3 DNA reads TGTGCCAGCAGTTTATACCGTCTCGGAGCTTTCTTT.

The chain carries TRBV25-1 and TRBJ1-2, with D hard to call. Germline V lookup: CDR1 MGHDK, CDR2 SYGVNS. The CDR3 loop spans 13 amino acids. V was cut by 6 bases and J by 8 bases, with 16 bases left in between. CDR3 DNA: TGTGCCAGCAGCGAAGGCGGGGTTTTAGGCTACACCTTC. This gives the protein CASSEGGVLGYTF.

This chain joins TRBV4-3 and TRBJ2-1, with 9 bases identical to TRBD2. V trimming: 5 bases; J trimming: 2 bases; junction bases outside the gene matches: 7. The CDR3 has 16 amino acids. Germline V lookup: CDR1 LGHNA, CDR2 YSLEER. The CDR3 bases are TGCGCCAGCAGCGCATTTAGCGGGGGAACCTACAATGAGCAGTTCTTC. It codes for CASSAFSGGTYNEQFF.

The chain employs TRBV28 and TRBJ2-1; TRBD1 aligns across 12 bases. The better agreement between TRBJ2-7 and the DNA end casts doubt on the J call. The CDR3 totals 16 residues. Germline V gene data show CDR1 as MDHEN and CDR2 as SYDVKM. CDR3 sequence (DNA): TGTGCCAGCACGAAAATGGGACAGGGGGCTTCTCACGAGCAGTACTTC. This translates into CASTKMGQGASHEQYF.

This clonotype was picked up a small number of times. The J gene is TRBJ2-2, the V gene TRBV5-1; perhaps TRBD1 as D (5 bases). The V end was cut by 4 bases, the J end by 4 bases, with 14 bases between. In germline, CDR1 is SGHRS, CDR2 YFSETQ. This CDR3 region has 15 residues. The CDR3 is CASSPLSDSTGELFF. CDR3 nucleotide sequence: TGCGCCAGCAGCCCACTATCTGACAGCACCGGGGAGCTGTTTTTT.

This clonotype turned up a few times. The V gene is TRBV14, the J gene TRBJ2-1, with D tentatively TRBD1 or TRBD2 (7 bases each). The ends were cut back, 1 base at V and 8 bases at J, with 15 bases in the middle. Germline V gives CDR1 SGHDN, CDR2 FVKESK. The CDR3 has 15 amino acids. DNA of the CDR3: TGTGCCAGCAGCCAAGGGAAGACAGGGAGGGATGAGCAGTTCTTC. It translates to CASSQGKTGRDEQFF.

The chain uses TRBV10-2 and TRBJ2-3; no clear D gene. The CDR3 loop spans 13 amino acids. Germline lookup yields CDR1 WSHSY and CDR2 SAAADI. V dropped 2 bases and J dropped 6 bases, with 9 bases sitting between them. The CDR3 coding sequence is TGCGCCAGCAGTGAGACGGAATCCGATACGCAGTATTTT. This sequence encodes CASSETESDTQYF.

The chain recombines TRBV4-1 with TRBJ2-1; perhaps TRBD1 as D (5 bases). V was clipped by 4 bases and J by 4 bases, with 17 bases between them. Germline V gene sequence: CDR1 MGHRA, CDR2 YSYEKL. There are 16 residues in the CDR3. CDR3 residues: CASSLRQGLEYNEQFF. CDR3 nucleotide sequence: TGCGCCAGCAGCCTCCGCCAGGGCTTAGAGTACAATGAGCAGTTCTTC.